Following are 22 T cell receptor beta chains from one sample sequenced in a study of cytomegalovirus exposure and HLA in healthy donors. The PCR had 60 Vbeta and 13 Jbeta primers. The method was immunoSEQ multiplex PCR; TCRdb's version includes in-frame clones alone and lacks a portion of them. The sample's table shows tens of thousands of clones. The sample consisted of PBMCs. Source of these receptors: a woman aged 25-40 years in good health and CMV-seronegative.

Worth noting for this clone: Sequence at one end of the junction differs from germline and may be a read error. The rearrangement uses TRBV14 and TRBJ2-5; tentative D call: TRBD1 (7 bases). The CDR3 is 15 amino acids. Germline lookup yields CDR1 SGHDN and CDR2 FVKESK. The CDR3 sequence is CASSHIQGTQENQYF. The CDR3 DNA sequence: TGTGCCAGCAGCCACATACAGGGGACTCAAGAGAACCAGTACTTC.

V is TRBV19 and J is TRBJ1-5, with a weak D call TRBD1 (5 bases). Germline V gives CDR1 LNHDA, CDR2 SQIVND (reference sequence). The V end was cut by 5 bases, the J end by 0 bases, with 11 bases between. CDR3 length: 15 amino acids. The CDR3 bases are TGTGCCAGTAGTCGGACAAACCCTAGCAATCAGCCCCAGCATTTT. Amino acid sequence: CASSRTNPSNQPQHF.

The chain links TRBV4-1 to TRBJ2-1; 9 nucleotides match TRBD2. This CDR3 spans 16 amino acids. CDR1 MGHRA and CDR2 YSYEKL come from the germline V gene. With V trimmed by 4 bases and J by 8 bases, 12 bases remained unmatched. The CDR3 here is CASSLGWAGGLDEQFF. The CDR3 bases are TGCGCCAGCAGCCTTGGTTGGGCGGGAGGGCTCGATGAGCAGTTCTTC.

On this clone: The junction and the germline gene differ at one end; a read error may be behind it. The genes are TRBV30 and TRBJ1-5; D perhaps matches TRBD1 (6 bases). Germline assignment: CDR1 GTSNPN and CDR2 SVGIG (reference sequence). The CDR3 totals 15 residues. DNA of the CDR3: TGTGCCGGGAGCACAGGGTCCTCAAGCAATCAGCCCCAGCATTTT. It translates to CAGSTGSSSNQPQHF.

The V gene is TRBV5-4, the J gene TRBJ1-1, with 7 bases that match TRBD1. Germline CDR1 is SGHNT and CDR2 is YYREEE (reference sequence). Unmatched junction bases numbered 2, after V lost 3 bases and J lost 0 bases. There are 14 residues in the CDR3. CDR3 DNA sequence: TGTGCCAGCAGCTCGACAGGGTTGAACACTGAAGCTTTCTTT. It specifies CASSSTGLNTEAFF.

This chain joins TRBV7-2 and TRBJ2-7; TRBD1 agrees at 8 bases. Trimming at V came to 5 bases and at J to 4 bases, leaving 7 bases not matched to a gene. Germline lookup yields CDR1 SGHTA and CDR2 FQGNSA. This CDR3 is 14 amino acids long. The CDR3: CASSHQGALYEQYF. In DNA, the CDR3 is TGTGCCAGCAGCCATCAGGGGGCGTTATACGAGCAGTACTTC. Using reference TRBV7-2 and TRBJ2-7 for the parts outside the CDR3, the full variable domain is GAGVSQSPSNKVTEKGKDVELRCDPISGHTALYWYRQSLGQGLEFLIYFQGNSAPDKSGLPSDRFSAERTGGSVSTLTIQRTQQEDSAVYLCASSHQGALYEQYFGPGTRLTVT.

The chain is built from TRBV7-2 and TRBJ1-2; 9 bases map to TRBD1. The junction had 12 bases not matched to a gene; V was cut back by 5 bases and J by 5 bases. CDR1 SGHTA and CDR2 FQGNSA come from the germline V gene. The CDR3 spans 16 residues. The CDR3 loop is CASSLYSGTGTYGYTF. CDR3 bases: TGTGCCAGCAGCCTGTACTCCGGGACAGGGACATATGGCTACACCTTC.

This sequence joins TRBV18 and TRBJ1-2; D is ambiguous. V lost 4 bases and J 4 bases, leaving 10 bases between the germline ends. Looked up from germline, CDR1 is KGHSH and CDR2 is LQKENI. The CDR3 is made up of 13 amino acids. This CDR3 is CASSLDGVYGYTF. CDR3 sequence (DNA): TGTGCCAGCTCACTCGACGGAGTCTATGGCTACACCTTC. Full variable domain (missing parts from reference TRBV18 and TRBJ1-2): NAGVMQNPRHLVRRRGQEARLRCSPMKGHSHVYWYRQLPEEGLKFMVYLQKENIIDESGMPKERFSAEFPKEGPSILRIQQVVRGDSAAYFCASSLDGVYGYTFGSGTRLTVV.

J is TRBJ1-4 and V is TRBV5-8; the D is unclear. The CDR3 is made up of 16 amino acids. V lost 0 bases, J lost 4 bases, and 13 bases lay in between. CDR1 SGHTS and CDR2 YDEGEE come from the germline V gene. The DNA for the CDR3 is TGTGCCAGCAGCTTGGGAAGAATTAGAGTTAATGAAAAACTGTTTTTT. Translation gives CASSLGRIRVNEKLFF.

The chain combines TRBV18 with TRBJ2-3; 9 bases fit TRBD1. Germline values: CDR1 KGHSH, CDR2 LQKENI. This CDR3 contains 15 residues. V shed 4 bases and J 3 bases; nucleotides not matched to a gene: 5. The CDR3 here is CASSRGTGWTDTQYF. The CDR3 DNA follows: TGTGCCAGCTCACGTGGGACAGGGTGGACAGATACGCAGTATTTT.

This chain connects TRBV4-2 to TRBJ2-3; 9 nucleotides match TRBD2. Germline V CDR1 and CDR2: LGHNA, YNFKEQ. This CDR3 is built from 18 residues. Trimming at V came to 4 bases and at J to 0 bases, leaving 11 bases not matched to a gene. The CDR3 region has the DNA TGTGCCAGCAGCCCAAGAATGGCTGCGGGGGGGAGCACAGATACGCAGTATTTT. It specifies CASSPRMAAGGSTDTQYF.

V usage is TRBV6-1 and J usage is TRBJ1-2; the D is unclear. The CDR3 has 12 residues. The V gene's germline CDR1 is MNHNS and CDR2 SASEGT. Between the trimmed V and J ends, which lost 7 bases and 7 bases, there was a span of 13 bases. The CDR3 region is CASTEPRGGYTF. CDR3 nucleotides: TGTGCCAGCACCGAGCCCCGCGGTGGCTACACCTTC.

The chain uses TRBV30 and TRBJ1-1; no definite D call. CDR1 GTSNPN and CDR2 SVGIG come from the germline V gene (reference sequence). The CDR3 is 13 residues long. V lost 5 bases to trimming and J lost 4 bases, with 14 bases between them. CDR3 DNA sequence: TGTGCCTGGGAAGGAGGGTTTGGCACTGAAGCTTTCTTT. It encodes CAWEGGFGTEAFF.

The V and J genes are TRBV7-2 and TRBJ2-7; weak D call: TRBD2 (6 bases). The ends were cut back, 2 bases at V and 4 bases at J, with 12 bases in the middle. The CDR3 loop spans 14 amino acids. The V gene's germline CDR1 is SGHTA and CDR2 FQGNSA. The CDR3 DNA is TGTGCCAGCAGCTTATCGGCAGGGAGGTACGAGCAGTACTTC. The encoded protein is CASSLSAGRYEQYF.

The chain uses TRBV27 and TRBJ1-4; 12 positions match TRBD1. This CDR3 has 15 amino acids. Germline V gene data show CDR1 as MNHEY and CDR2 as SMNVEV (reference sequence). Trimming took 3 bases from V and 8 from J; bases not matched to a gene: 4. The CDR3 nucleotides read TGTGCCAGCAGTTTCGGGACAGGGGGCCGGGAAAAACTGTTTTTT. This codes for CASSFGTGGREKLFF. Full variable domain (missing parts from reference TRBV27 and TRBJ1-4): EAQVTQNPRYLITVTGKKLTVTCSQNMNHEYMSWYRQDPGLGLRQIYYSMNVEVTDKGDVPEGYKVSRKEKRNFPLILESPSPNQTSLYFCASSFGTGGREKLFFGSGTQLSVL.

On this clone itself: Its ends do not fully match the called genes, so a read error is possible. The V call is TRBV29-1, the J call TRBJ1-1, with a possible D match to TRBD1 (5 bases). The germline V gene encodes CDR1 SQVTM and CDR2 ANQGSEA. This CDR3 region has 13 residues. The CDR3 spells CSVARGEGTEDFF. As DNA, the CDR3 is TGCAGCGTCGCACGGGGGGAAGGCACTGAAGATTTCTTT.

The rearrangement links TRBV18 to TRBJ2-5; 9 positions match TRBD1. The CDR3 has 15 amino acids. J gave up 5 bases and V 3 bases, and 7 bases lay outside the gene matches. Germline-derived CDR1 and CDR2 are KGHSH and LQKENI. The CDR3: CASSPWTGAAETQYF. CDR3 nucleotide sequence: TGTGCCAGCTCACCTTGGACAGGGGCGGCGGAGACCCAGTACTTC.

The V gene is TRBV19, the J gene TRBJ1-5; possible D gene TRBD1, 5 bases. This CDR3 comprises 15 residues. The V end was cut by 4 bases, the J end by 6 bases, with 16 bases between. The germline CDR1 and CDR2 sequences are LNHDA and SQIVND (reference sequence). DNA for the CDR3: TGTGCCAGTAGTAGTCGTGGGCAGGGTAGTCAGCCCCAGCATTTT. Its protein is CASSSRGQGSQPQHF.

The chain uses TRBV6-1 and TRBJ2-7; no reliable D call. Germline CDR1 MNHNS, CDR2 SASEGT. The CDR3 has 12 residues. The V end lost 4 bases, the J end lost 5 bases, and 9 bases lay between the germline ends. DNA of the CDR3: TGTGCCAGCAGTGTTAGTTCCCACGAGCAGTACTTC. It yields the protein CASSVSSHEQYF.

The genes are TRBV5-6 and TRBJ1-6; 8 bases match TRBD1. CDR3 size: 14 residues. V was pared by 8 bases and J by 7 bases, with 8 bases of the junction left unmatched. Germline loops: CDR1 SGHDT, CDR2 YYEEEE. For the CDR3, the DNA is TGTGCCAGTAGGGGCAGGGGGCAGAATTCACCCCTCCACTTT. It translates to CASRGRGQNSPLHF.

The chain combines TRBV4-1 with TRBJ2-1, with 12 positions matching TRBD2. This CDR3 is built from 16 residues. Losses at the gene ends were 3 bases for V and 6 bases for J; bases not matched to a gene: 6. CDR1 is MGHRA and CDR2 is YSYEKL in the germline V gene. As DNA, the CDR3 is TGCGCCAGCAGCCATAGGCTAGCGGGAGGGGGCAATGAGCAGTTCTTC. Encoded protein: CASSHRLAGGGNEQFF.

This rearrangement joins TRBV12-5 to TRBJ2-1; D is possibly TRBD2 (5 bases). Germline CDR1 is LGHNT and CDR2 is FRNRAP. The CDR3 loop spans 18 amino acids. V was shortened by 3 bases and J by 0 bases, with 18 bases between the two germline ends. CDR3 DNA: TGTGCTAGTGGTTTCAATATAGGGTCCGAGGGCTCCTACAATGAGCAGTTCTTC. Amino acid sequence: CASGFNIGSEGSYNEQFF.